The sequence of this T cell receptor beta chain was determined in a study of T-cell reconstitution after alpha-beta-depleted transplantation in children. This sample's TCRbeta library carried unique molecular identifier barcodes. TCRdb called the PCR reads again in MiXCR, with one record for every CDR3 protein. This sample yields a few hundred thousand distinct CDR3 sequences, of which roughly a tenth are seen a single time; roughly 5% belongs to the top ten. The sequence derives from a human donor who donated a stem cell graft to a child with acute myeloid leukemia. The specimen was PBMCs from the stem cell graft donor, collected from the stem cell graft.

The CDR3 loop is CASSLFLGTDPNGYTF. In DNA form, the CDR3 reads TGTGCCAGCAGCTTATTTCTCGGGACAGATCCTAATGGCTACACCTTC. V gene TRBV7-8 combines with J gene TRBJ1-2, with 7 bases aligning to TRBD1. The CDR3 covers 16 residues. The V segment lost 2 bases and the J segment 6 bases; nucleotides outside the gene matches: 12. The germline V gene has CDR1 SGHVS and CDR2 FQNEAQ.